Listed below are T cell receptor beta chains from one sample, sequenced in a study of blood T cell repertoires in COVID-19. Repertoires were generated with immunoSEQ multiplex PCR, while TCRdb's copy carries only in-frame clones and drops some. The table lists over 200,000 clones, more than 65% of them singletons. Sequences were obtained from peripheral blood. The receptors originated from a man aged 50 to 60 with active or convalescent COVID-19. The conserved cysteine and the conserved F or W are not part of the CDR3 here. D genes are given only for firm matches.

V gene,D gene,CDR3 protein
TRBV7-9,-,ASSLNRFNGYT
TRBV11-2,-,ASSPTPDTQY
TRBV10-3,TRBD2,AISDNGGETGELF
TRBV9,-,ASSVGGGEQF
TRBV6-6,-,ASSFTTGTEAF
TRBV28,-,ASSLSRGREQY
TRBV5-6,TRBD1,ASSLQGTRSGNTIY
TRBV6-5,TRBD1,ASDRATEAF
TRBV2,-,ASSGLGKGDSPLH
TRBV3-1/TRBV3-2,TRBD1,ASSWSRGQGYNEQF
TRBV9,TRBD1,ASSIPHPDRGGRPYNEQF
TRBV24-1,-,ATSDRGTRGYT
TRBV29-1,TRBD2,SVDGRVGSDTQY
TRBV23-1,-,ASSHLPGSGNAGELF
TRBV7-2,TRBD2,ASSPGGTTYEQY
TRBV6-5,-,ASSYSGQGSYEQY
TRBV9,-,ASSVVGGHTDTQY
TRBV9,TRBD2,ASSASGGAYNEQF
TRBV21-1,-,ASSSPDRGHGEQY
TRBV4-1,TRBD1,ASSQTPPGTGGDEQF
TRBV13,TRBD1,ASSGRQGKFEAF
TRBV19,TRBD1,ASNTGQGIQY
TRBV5-4,TRBD2,ASSSDPSGVNTGELF
TRBV4-1,-,ASSHQGGGTSTDTQY
TRBV4-2,-,ASSQINQGNTDTQY
TRBV28,-,ASSLFQDHEKLF
TRBV30,TRBD1,AWKDRGLNYGYT
TRBV9,TRBD1,ASSPRTGHSGNTIY
TRBV3-1/TRBV3-2,TRBD1,ASSPVEGADYGYT
TRBV18,TRBD1,ASSPLAPGQQNYGYT
TRBV5-5,-,ASSLEDRENQPQH
TRBV23-1,TRBD1,ASSQPGQGGETQY
TRBV9,-,ASSVGHSGANVLT
TRBV3-1/TRBV3-2,-,ASSQDRGTDTQY
TRBV5-5,TRBD2,ASSLLAGGPSGELF
TRBV30,-,AWSVQSNSPLH